This TCR beta chain comes out of a study of Graves' ophthalmopathy and Graves' hyperthyroidism. Findings and caveats of the study: Appearing in blood as well were most expanded thyroid clonotypes above 0.001 frequency.

From RNA, the CDR3 regions of TCR beta chains were amplified and sequenced. Investigators did first-round RT-PCR with HTBI primers, then second-round multiplex PCR. TCRdb fed the multiplex PCR reads into MiXCR, producing one record per CDR3 protein. The table has 900,000 to 1,200,000 distinct CDR3 sequences, approximately 35% seen once. Excluded: other autoimmune disease, uncontrolled infection, pregnancy or lactation. In regard to this clonotype: What it binds is not known. A much larger clone differs by one base, so this may be a read error.

Germline values: CDR1 SQVTM, CDR2 ANQGSEA. This CDR3 comprises 17 residues. Trimming took 1 base from V and 3 from J, leaving 22 bases between them. Sequencing was carried out using peripheral blood or thyroid tissue (not recorded which). This sequence joins TRBV29-1 and TRBJ2-7; D could derive from TRBD1 or TRBD2 (5 bases each). This sequence originates from an adult man with Graves' hyperthyroidism. For the CDR3, the DNA is TGCAGCGTTGAAGCTCCCAGGTCCGGGACGGCTTACTACGAGCAGTACTTC. Amino acids: CSVEAPRSGTAYYEQYF.